Listed below are T cell receptor beta chains from one sample, sequenced in a study of shared clonotypes between healthy human individuals. The table came from immunoSEQ multiplex PCR; TCRdb's copy has only in-frame clones and leaves some out. Counted here are about 2.3 million clones, roughly 92% occurring once; the ten biggest clones make up 0.37%. Input material: naive CD4+ T cells from PBMCs. The receptors shown here come from a man younger than 35 in good health. Some clones in this sample may be carry-over from other donors' samples. Each CDR3 is given with its conserved first and last residue. The D gene is left open where the match is weak. Rows may omit the clone size; those that give it use once, few, many or a size class.

>TRBD2|TRBV28|.|TRBJ2-7
CASSLSGRGYEQYF
TGTGCCAGCAGCCTGAGCGGGAGAGGATACGAGCAGTACTTC
>TRBD1|TRBV5-1|.|TRBJ2-3
CASSPSGTGYADTQYF
TGCGCCAGCAGTCCGTCCGGGACAGGGTATGCAGATACGCAGTATTTT
>.|TRBV2|.|TRBJ2-5
CASGDYETQYF
TGTGCCAGCGGTGATTATGAGACCCAGTACTTC
>.|TRBV11-2|.|TRBJ2-3
CASSLDLGISTDTQYF
TGTGCCAGCAGCTTAGATCTGGGGATAAGCACAGATACGCAGTATTTT
>.|TRBV28|.|TRBJ1-2
CASSLSAGARLNYGYTF
TGTGCCAGCAGTTTATCGGCGGGGGCACGGTTGAACTATGGCTACACCTTC
>.|TRBV4-1|.|TRBJ2-2
CASSQDVTTGELFF
TGCGCCAGCAGCCAAGACGTTACGACCGGGGAGCTGTTTTTT
>.|TRBV7-9|.|TRBJ1-3
CASSLAHRVDTIYF
TGTGCCAGCAGCTTAGCGCACAGGGTAGACACCATATATTTT
>.|TRBV14|.|TRBJ1-3
CASSQSHFSGNTIYF
TGTGCCAGCAGCCAGTCCCACTTCTCTGGAAACACCATATATTTT
>.|TRBV7-3|.|TRBJ2-2
CASSSRVGELFF
TGTGCCAGCAGCTCAAGGGTCGGGGAGCTGTTTTTT
>TRBD1|TRBV30|.|TRBJ2-4
CAWTRDRGLNIQYF
TGTGCCTGGACCCGGGACAGGGGCCTAAACATTCAGTACTTC
>.|TRBV29-1|.|TRBJ1-6
CSVQISGRDSPLHF
TGCAGCGTGCAGATAAGCGGCAGGGACTCACCCCTCCACTTT
>.|TRBV5-1|.|TRBJ1-3
CASSLGGLKAGNTIYF
TGCGCCAGCAGCTTGGGTGGGCTGAAGGCTGGAAACACCATATATTTT
>TRBD1|TRBV28|.|TRBJ1-1
CASTPGGSITEAFF
TGTGCCAGCACCCCAGGGGGCAGCATCACTGAAGCTTTCTTT
>.|TRBV6-1|.|TRBJ2-5
CASRDRIQETQYF
TGTGCCAGCAGGGACCGGATCCAAGAGACCCAGTACTTC
>.|TRBV6-5|.|TRBJ2-2
CASSPWGSFTGELFF
TGTGCCAGCAGCCCCTGGGGGAGCTTCACCGGGGAGCTGTTTTTT
>TRBD1|TRBV5-1|.|TRBJ1-2
CASSPWDRNYGYTF
TGCGCCAGCAGCCCCTGGGACAGAAACTATGGCTACACCTTC
>TRBD1|TRBV19|.|TRBJ1-5
CASSISRTGWRSNQPQHF
TGTGCCAGTAGTATAAGCAGGACAGGGTGGAGAAGTAATCAGCCCCAGCATTTT
>TRBD2|TRBV11-2|.|TRBJ2-7
CASSRWREIEQYF
TGTGCCAGCAGCCGGTGGCGGGAGATCGAGCAGTACTTC
>TRBD1|TRBV29-1|.|TRBJ2-7
CSVEKGTGTGVHEQYF
TGCAGCGTTGAAAAAGGTACAGGGACAGGGGTCCACGAGCAGTACTTC
>TRBD2|TRBV5-1|.|TRBJ2-2
CASSPKLAGPPGELFF
TGCGCCAGCAGCCCTAAACTAGCGGGACCTCCCGGGGAGCTGTTTTTT
>TRBD2|TRBV4-3|.|TRBJ2-3
CASSQDPLAGGQGTDTQYF
TGCGCCAGCAGCCAAGATCCCCTAGCGGGAGGGCAGGGCACAGATACGCAGTATTTT
>.|TRBV6-5|.|TRBJ1-1
CASSLNRGGNTEAFF
TGTGCCAGCAGTCTTAATAGGGGGGGGAACACTGAAGCTTTCTTT
>.|TRBV27|.|TRBJ2-1
CASTGRRLHEQFF
TGTGCCAGCACCGGTCGGAGGTTGCATGAGCAGTTCTTC
>.|TRBV7-9|.|TRBJ2-1
CASSRVWTIYNEQFF
TGTGCCAGCAGCCGGGTTTGGACCATTTACAATGAGCAGTTCTTC
>.|TRBV11-1|.|TRBJ2-2
CASSRIQINTGELFF
TGTGCCAGCAGCCGGATCCAAATCAACACCGGGGAGCTGTTTTTT
>TRBD2|TRBV18|once|TRBJ2-2
CASSAIGTNLPSGELFF
TGTGCCAGCTCAGCAATCGGGACTAATCTTCCGTCCGGGGAGCTGTTTTTT
>.|TRBV5-1|.|TRBJ2-2
CASSGGSANTGELFF
TGCGCCAGCAGCGGCGGGTCCGCGAACACCGGGGAGCTGTTTTTT
>.|TRBV7-9|.|TRBJ2-7
CASSLAGYYEQYF
TGTGCCAGCAGCTTAGCCGGATACTACGAGCAGTACTTC
>TRBD1|TRBV28|.|TRBJ1-1
CASSLISGGFDTEAFF
TGTGCCAGCAGTTTAATCTCAGGGGGCTTCGACACTGAAGCTTTCTTT
>.|TRBV7-8|.|TRBJ1-5
CASSLSPTGPWPQHF
TGTGCCAGCAGCTTAAGCCCGACAGGCCCCTGGCCCCAGCATTTT
>.|TRBV11-3|.|TRBJ2-7
CASSLGPDRSYEQYF
TGTGCCAGCAGCTTAGGTCCAGACCGATCCTACGAGCAGTACTTC